This TCR beta chain was documented in a study of OX40 agonist ivuxolimab in advanced cancers. For context, the study as a whole: The costimulatory receptor OX40 (CD134) was targeted by ivuxolimab, a fully human IgG2 agonistic monoclonal antibody. Intravenous ivuxolimab was administered to patients every 2 weeks at six dose levels: 0.01, 0.1, 0.3, 1.5, 3 and 10 mg/kg. Of the roughly 50 dose-escalation patients, hepatocellular carcinoma was present in approximately 20, melanoma in roughly 15, renal cell carcinoma in 9 and head and neck cancer in 9. The dose-escalation cohort was roughly 83% male with a mean age of roughly 62 years, ranging from roughly 23 to 90. Patients were allowed to have had prior anti-PD-1, anti-PD-L1 or anti-CTLA-4 therapy, and approximately 40% of the dose-escalation patients had previously received checkpoint inhibitors. Partial responses were achieved by three dose-escalation patients, of whom one had hepatocellular carcinoma and two had cutaneous melanoma. Peripheral TCRbeta sequencing was intended to test whether TCR sequence diversity was altered and clonal T-cell expansion was caused by ivuxolimab. The paper covers the monotherapy dose-escalation part of the phase I ivuxolimab trial, which included N ≈ 57 patients.

Patients with autoimmune disease history or receiving systemic immunosuppression were excluded from the trial. In every dose cohort, peripheral blood was drawn for TCR sequencing at baseline, cycle 4 day 1, and cycle 7 day 1. The samples were drawn from a first-in-human, open-label, multicenter phase I dose-escalation trial of ivuxolimab. Adults with locally advanced or metastatic melanoma, renal cell, hepatocellular, or head and neck squamous cell carcinoma were enrolled in the trial. Before TCR sequencing, CD4+ T cells and CD8+ T cells from peripheral blood were sorted into separate populations. Turning to this clone: Its cognate antigen has yet to be identified. Base-call qualities are not available, and no considerably larger clone is one nucleotide away.

Genomic DNA was isolated from the sorted cells so that the TCRbeta CDR3 region could be sequenced. The immunoSEQ Assay was used to sequence the TCRbeta CDR3 regions. Imported from immuneACCESS, the table was reduced by TCRdb to in-frame sequences with V and J called. These copies leave out some clones; in studies compared against another copy, an unresolved V gene accounts for under half, and the cause of the remainder is not known. This sample gives some 58,000 clones in total; 91% of them show up just once. 1.5% to 2% of the sample belongs to the ten largest clones. The CDR1 and CDR2 encoded by the germline V gene are ENHRY and SYGVKD. The CDR3 runs 13 residues from the cysteine to the phenylalanine. Here the CDR3 DNA is all that survives: 39 bases in frame from base 1. V is cut back by 8 bases and J by 5 bases, with 6 bases in the junction unmatched. Overall results and qualifications from the work: In the 0.1-3.0 mg/kg groups, partial responders had among the lowest normalized peripheral clonal expansion, particularly in CD8+ T cells. At doses from 0.1 to 3.0 mg/kg, clonal expansion was seen in both CD4+ and CD8+ blood T cells between baseline and week 6. Which antigens the clonally expanded peripheral T cells were specific for was not determined. Low levels of normalized T-cell clonal expansion were also seen in some patients who did not respond. After ivuxolimab, expanded clones were on average more numerous among CD8+ T cells than among CD4+ T cells.

Sequencing used CD4+ or CD8+ T cells sorted from blood, obtained in a trial of the OX40 agonist ivuxolimab. The chain uses TRBV10-3 and TRBJ2-3; 8 bases in the middle match TRBD2. The TCR sequence derives from an adult with an advanced solid tumor such as melanoma, head and neck, liver or kidney cancer. The CDR3: CAILSGVGDTQYF. The nucleotides read TGTGCCATCCTTAGCGGGGTAGGAGATACGCAGTATTTT.